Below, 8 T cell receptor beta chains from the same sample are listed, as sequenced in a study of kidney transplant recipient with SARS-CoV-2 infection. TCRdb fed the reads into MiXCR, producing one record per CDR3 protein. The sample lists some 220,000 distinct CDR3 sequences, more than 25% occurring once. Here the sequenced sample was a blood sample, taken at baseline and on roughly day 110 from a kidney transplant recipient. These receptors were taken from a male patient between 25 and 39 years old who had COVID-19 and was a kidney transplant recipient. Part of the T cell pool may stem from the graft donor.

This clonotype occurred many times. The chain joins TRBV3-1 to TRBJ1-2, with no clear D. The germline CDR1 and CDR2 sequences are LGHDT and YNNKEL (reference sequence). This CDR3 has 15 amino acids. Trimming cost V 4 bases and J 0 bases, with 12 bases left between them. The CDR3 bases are TGTGCCAGCAGCCCCACTCCGAGGTCTAACTATGGCTACACCTTC. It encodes CASSPTPRSNYGYTF.

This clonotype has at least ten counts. CDR3 loop: CASSWTGAGETQYF. CDR3 sequence (DNA): TGTGCCAGCAGTTGGACAGGGGCGGGGGAGACCCAGTACTTC. The rearrangement links TRBV6-5 to TRBJ2-5; TRBD1 matches 9 bases. V was clipped by 4 bases and J by 5 bases; unmatched bases: 5. This CDR3 is 14 amino acids long. In germline, CDR1 is MNHEY, CDR2 SVGAGI.

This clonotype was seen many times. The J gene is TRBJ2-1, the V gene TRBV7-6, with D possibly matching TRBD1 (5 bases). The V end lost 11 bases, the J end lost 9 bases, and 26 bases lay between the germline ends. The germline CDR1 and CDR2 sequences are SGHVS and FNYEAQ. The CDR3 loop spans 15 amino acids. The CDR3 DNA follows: TGTGCCGCACGACGCATGGGGCCGAGTAACAGTGAGCAGTTCTTC. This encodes CAARRMGPSNSEQFF.

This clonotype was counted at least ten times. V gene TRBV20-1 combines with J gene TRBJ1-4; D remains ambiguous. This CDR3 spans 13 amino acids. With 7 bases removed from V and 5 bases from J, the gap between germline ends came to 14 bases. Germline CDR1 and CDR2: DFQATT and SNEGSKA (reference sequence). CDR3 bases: TGCAGTGTCCGGATAGGGTACAATGAAAAACTGTTTTTT. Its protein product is CSVRIGYNEKLFF.

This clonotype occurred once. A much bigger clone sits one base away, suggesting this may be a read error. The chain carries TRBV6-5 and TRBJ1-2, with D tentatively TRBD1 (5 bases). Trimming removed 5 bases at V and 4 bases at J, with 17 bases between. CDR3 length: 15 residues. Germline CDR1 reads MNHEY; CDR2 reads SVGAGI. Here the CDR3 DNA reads TGTGCCAGCAGTCCTTATGAAGGGGAGGTCTATGGCTACACCTTC. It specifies CASSPYEGEVYGYTF.

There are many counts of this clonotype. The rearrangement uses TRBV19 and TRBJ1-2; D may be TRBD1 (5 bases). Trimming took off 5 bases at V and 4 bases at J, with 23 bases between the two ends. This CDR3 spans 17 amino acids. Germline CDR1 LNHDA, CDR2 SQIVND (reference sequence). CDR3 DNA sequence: TGTGCCAGTAGTTCATGCTGGACAAATCGAAAGACCTATGGCTACACCTTC. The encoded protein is CASSSCWTNRKTYGYTF.

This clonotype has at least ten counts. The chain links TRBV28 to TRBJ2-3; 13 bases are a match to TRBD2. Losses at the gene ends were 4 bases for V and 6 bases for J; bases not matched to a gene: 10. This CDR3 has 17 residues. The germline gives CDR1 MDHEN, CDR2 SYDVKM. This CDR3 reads CASSSGLAGADEDTQYF. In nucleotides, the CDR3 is TGTGCCAGCAGTTCCGGACTAGCGGGAGCAGACGAGGATACGCAGTATTTT. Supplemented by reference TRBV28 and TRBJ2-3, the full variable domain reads DVKVTQSSRYLVKRTGEKVFLECVQDMDHENMFWYRQDPGLGLRLIYFSYDVKMKEKGDIPEGYSVSREKKERFSLILESASTNQTSMYLCASSSGLAGADEDTQYFGPGTRLTVL.

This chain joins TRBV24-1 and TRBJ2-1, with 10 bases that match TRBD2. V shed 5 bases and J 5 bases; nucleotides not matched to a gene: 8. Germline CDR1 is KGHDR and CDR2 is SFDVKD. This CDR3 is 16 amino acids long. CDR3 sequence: CATSGPSGSYNNEQFF. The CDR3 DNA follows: TGTGCCACCAGTGGCCCTAGCGGGAGCTATAACAATGAGCAGTTCTTC.